Listed here is a single T cell receptor (beta chain). Its antigen is still unknown. These data originate in a study of CD8 T cells in ankylosing spondylitis. General study results and limits: In ankylosing spondylitis blood, a motif of seven to nine highly homologous TCR beta variants appeared characteristic. Matched ankylosing spondylitis synovial fluid reportedly contained a significantly enriched population of disease-linked clones. Within peripheral blood, clones linked to disease were CD8+ and relatively rare.

TCRdb analysed the 5' RACE reads with MiXCR anew, one entry per CDR3 protein. Here the sample spans 800,000 to 900,000 distinct CDR3 sequences, 10% to 15% being singletons. The sequencing sample was made of blood, either unsorted or a sorted T cell fraction (not recorded which). The origin of this receptor is a male donor with ankylosing spondylitis.

The CDR3 reads CSAAGDRAGGYTF. CDR3 nucleotides: TGCAGTGCTGCCGGGGACAGGGCTGGAGGCTACACCTTC. The chain couples TRBV20-1 to TRBJ1-2; 9 bases agree with TRBD1. CDR1 and CDR2 (germline): DFQATT, SNEGSKA (reference sequence). The ends lost 5 bases at V and 8 bases at J; junction bases unmatched: 9. The length of the CDR3 is 13 residues.